This is a list of T cell receptor beta chains from one sample in a study of Ad26.COV2.S vaccination and SARS-CoV-2 variants. Produced via immunoSEQ multiplex PCR; TCRdb's table is partial and in-frame only. The sample lists approximately 400,000 clones, roughly four fifths occurring once. The material was peripheral blood, obtained in a trial of Ad26.COV2.S vaccine versus placebo. The receptors here all came from a person between 18 and 60 years old who received the Ad26.COV2.S COVID-19 vaccine or a placebo. CDR3s include the opening cysteine and the closing phenylalanine or tryptophan. Fields, in order: D gene, V gene, clone size, J gene, CDR3 protein, CDR3 DNA. A D gene is named only where the DNA matches it firmly. Some rows mark clone size as missing; the rest say once, few, many or name a class of expanded clone.

-	TRBV9	-	TRBJ2-7	CASSVDEGRSYEQYF	TGTGCTAGCAGCGTAGATGAGGGTAGGTCCTACGAGCAGTACTTC
TRBD2	TRBV7-3	-	TRBJ2-5	CASSPLAGARETQYF	TGTGCCAGCAGCCCTCTAGCGGGGGCCCGGGAGACCCAGTACTTC
-	TRBV19	-	TRBJ1-2	CASSTSSTGVYYGYTF	TGTGCCAGTAGTACCTCGTCGACAGGCGTCTACTATGGCTACACCTTC
-	TRBV5-1	-	TRBJ2-5	CASSLNQETQYF	TGCGCCAGCAGCCTAAACCAAGAGACCCAGTACTTC
TRBD2	TRBV5-1	-	TRBJ2-1	CASSLAGTSGAGEQFF	TGCGCCAGCAGCTTGGCCGGGACTAGCGGGGCCGGGGAGCAGTTCTTC
TRBD1	TRBV30	-	TRBJ2-3	CAWEAGGDTQYF	TGTGCCTGGGAGGCAGGGGGCGATACGCAGTATTTT
TRBD1	TRBV10-3	-	TRBJ2-7	CAISVDRGYEQYF	TGTGCCATCAGTGTGGACAGGGGATACGAGCAGTACTTC
-	TRBV6-5	-	TRBJ2-7	CASRLDSSSYEQYF	TGTGCCAGCAGGCTAGACAGTAGCTCCTACGAGCAGTACTTC
TRBD1	TRBV6-6	-	TRBJ2-7	CASTTDRVGEQYF	TGTGCCAGCACCACGGACAGGGTAGGCGAGCAGTACTTC
-	TRBV19	-	TRBJ2-5	CASSIRPTNQETQYF	TGTGCCAGTAGTATCCGTCCGACAAACCAAGAGACCCAGTACTTC
-	TRBV7-9	-	TRBJ1-2	CASSLAGSPNYGYTF	TGTGCCAGCAGCTTAGCAGGGAGCCCCAACTATGGCTACACCTTC
TRBD1	TRBV10-3	many	TRBJ1-1	CAIRETGRDTEAFF	TGTGCCATCAGGGAGACAGGGAGGGACACTGAAGCTTTCTTT
-	TRBV14	-	TRBJ1-2	CASSPQALTNYGYTF	TGTGCCAGCAGCCCGCAAGCCCTGACTAACTATGGCTACACCTTC
-	TRBV29-1	-	TRBJ2-7	CSVVVGGSSYEQYF	TGCAGCGTTGTCGTGGGGGGAAGCTCCTACGAGCAGTACTTC
-	TRBV5-6	-	TRBJ1-3	CASSSPRTVSGNTIYF	TGTGCCAGCAGCTCGCCGCGAACAGTCTCTGGAAACACCATATATTTT
TRBD1	TRBV11-3	once	TRBJ1-2	CASSSGQGRSHYGYTF	TGTGCCAGCAGCTCCGGACAGGGGAGATCGCACTATGGCTACACCTTC
-	TRBV2	-	TRBJ2-7	CASSHSLDSPYEQYF	TGTGCCAGCTCCCACTCCCTGGACAGTCCCTACGAGCAGTACTTC
-	TRBV5-6	-	TRBJ1-2	CASSLRGTALFYGYTF	TGTGCCAGCAGCTTGCGGGGAACGGCCCTCTTCTATGGCTACACCTTC
-	TRBV18	-	TRBJ1-3	CASSGAYRVVGNTIYF	TGTGCCAGCTCGGGAGCGTACAGGGTTGTTGGAAACACCATATATTTT
-	TRBV2	-	TRBJ1-1	CASSKDQNTEAFF	TGTGCCAGCAGTAAGGACCAGAACACTGAAGCTTTCTTT
TRBD2	TRBV19	-	TRBJ2-1	CASSIRAGGLGEQFF	TGTGCCAGTAGTATCCGAGCGGGAGGTTTGGGTGAGCAGTTCTTC
TRBD2	TRBV5-8	-	TRBJ2-1	CASSLLRGRDNEQFF	TGTGCCAGCAGCTTGTTGCGGGGGAGGGACAATGAGCAGTTCTTC
-	TRBV7-6	once	TRBJ2-7	CASSQNVAEQYF	TGTGCCAGCAGCCAGAACGTGGCCGAGCAGTACTTC
-	TRBV19	once	TRBJ2-6	CASSSLGGSGANVLTF	TGTGCCAGTAGTTCCCTCGGTGGCTCTGGGGCCAACGTCCTGACTTTC
-	TRBV16	-	TRBJ1-2	CASSQSTGYGYTF	TGTGCCAGCAGCCAATCAACCGGCTATGGCTACACCTTC
TRBD2	TRBV7-2	once	TRBJ2-3	CASSLATRGVTDTQYF	TGTGCCAGCAGCTTAGCGACGCGGGGGGTCACAGATACGCAGTATTTT
-	TRBV6-5	-	TRBJ1-2	CASSLQGGYTF	TGTGCCAGCAGTCTACAGGGTGGCTACACCTTC
TRBD1	TRBV5-8	-	TRBJ2-5	CASSLEGADQETQYF	TGTGCCAGCAGCTTGGAGGGGGCTGATCAAGAGACCCAGTACTTC
-	TRBV11-3	-	TRBJ2-3	CASSLQGLEDTQYF	TGTGCCAGCAGCTTACAGGGTCTAGAAGATACGCAGTATTTT
TRBD2	TRBV4-1	-	TRBJ2-7	CASSQGEGLYEQYF	TGCGCCAGCAGCCAAGGGGAGGGCCTCTACGAGCAGTACTTC
-	TRBV7-9	-	TRBJ1-1	CASSLGSSRNTEAFF	TGTGCCAGCAGCTTAGGAAGCTCTCGTAACACTGAAGCTTTCTTT
-	TRBV24-1	-	TRBJ2-7	CATSDPSRTRGQQYF	TGTGCCACCAGTGATCCTTCACGAACCCGGGGACAGCAGTACTTC
-	TRBV2	-	TRBJ1-5	CASKRGNQPQHF	TGTGCCAGCAAAAGGGGGAATCAGCCCCAGCATTTT
TRBD1	TRBV5-5	-	TRBJ2-7	CASSRPGQGFEQYF	TGTGCCAGCAGCAGACCGGGACAGGGCTTCGAGCAGTACTTC
-	TRBV7-9	-	TRBJ1-3	CASTPRISGNTIYF	TGTGCCAGCACCCCTCGGATCTCTGGAAACACCATATATTTT
-	TRBV7-2	-	TRBJ1-6	CASSSRRTQFNSPLHF	TGTGCCAGCAGCTCCCGACGGACCCAATTCAATTCACCCCTCCACTTT
TRBD2	TRBV19	-	TRBJ2-7	CASSRLAGNPYEQYF	TGTGCCAGTAGTAGGCTAGCGGGGAACCCATACGAGCAGTACTTC
TRBD1	TRBV19	-	TRBJ2-7	CASSSDRGLGEQYF	TGTGCCAGTAGTTCGGACAGGGGGCTTGGCGAGCAGTACTTC
-	TRBV4-2	-	TRBJ2-6	CASSQDRGIGANVLTF	TGTGCCAGCAGCCAAGACAGGGGAATCGGGGCCAACGTCCTGACTTTC
TRBD1	TRBV7-8	-	TRBJ1-3	CASSLGRTGAGNTIYF	TGTGCCAGCAGCTTAGGGAGAACAGGGGCTGGAAACACCATATATTTT
-	TRBV27	-	TRBJ1-5	CASTAGHSQPQHF	TGTGCCAGCACCGCGGGACATTCCCAGCCCCAGCATTTT
-	TRBV20-1	-	TRBJ1-4	CSARQWEKLFF	TGCAGTGCCCGACAGTGGGAAAAACTGTTTTTT
TRBD1	TRBV27	-	TRBJ1-2	CASSLYRGFDGYTF	TGTGCCAGCAGTTTGTACAGGGGATTCGATGGCTACACCTTC
TRBD2	TRBV6-5	many	TRBJ2-3	CASRLIAGTPDTQYF	TGTGCCAGCAGGTTGATAGCGGGGACCCCAGATACGCAGTATTTT
-	TRBV6-2/TRBV6-3	-	TRBJ1-4	CASSYPDLGGSTEKLFF	TGTGCCAGCAGTTACCCCGACTTAGGGGGTTCAACTGAAAAACTGTTTTTT
-	TRBV7-9	-	TRBJ1-1	CASSSSLNTEAFF	TGTGCCAGCAGTTCTTCCTTGAACACTGAAGCTTTCTTT
-	TRBV28	-	TRBJ2-7	CASTQTHYEQYF	TGTGCCAGCACGCAGACGCACTACGAGCAGTACTTC
-	TRBV7-2	-	TRBJ2-7	CASSLVGGRYEQYF	TGTGCCAGCAGCTTAGTGGGCGGGCGCTACGAGCAGTACTTC
TRBD2	TRBV5-4	-	TRBJ2-1	CASSLPGGGDNEQFF	TGTGCCAGCAGCTTGCCCGGGGGGGGCGACAATGAGCAGTTCTTC
TRBD1	TRBV15	-	TRBJ1-2	CATSRDTFLTGGRHGYTF	TGTGCCACCAGCAGAGACACATTTCTTACAGGGGGCCGACATGGCTACACCTTC
TRBD2	TRBV2	-	TRBJ2-7	CASRYLAGGDYEQYF	TGTGCCAGCAGGTATCTAGCGGGAGGGGACTACGAGCAGTACTTC
-	TRBV30	-	TRBJ1-2	CAWSRAPGYGYTF	TGTGCCTGGAGTCGGGCCCCCGGCTATGGCTACACCTTC
-	TRBV6-5	-	TRBJ2-2	CASSTRLGGELFF	TGTGCCAGCAGTACCCGGTTGGGCGGGGAGCTGTTTTTT
-	TRBV28	-	TRBJ2-7	CASSLVASRHEQYF	TGTGCCAGCAGTTTAGTGGCTAGCCGCCACGAGCAGTACTTC
TRBD2	TRBV4-3	-	TRBJ2-1	CASSQILAGGYNEQFF	TGCGCCAGCAGCCAAATCCTAGCGGGGGGCTACAATGAGCAGTTCTTC